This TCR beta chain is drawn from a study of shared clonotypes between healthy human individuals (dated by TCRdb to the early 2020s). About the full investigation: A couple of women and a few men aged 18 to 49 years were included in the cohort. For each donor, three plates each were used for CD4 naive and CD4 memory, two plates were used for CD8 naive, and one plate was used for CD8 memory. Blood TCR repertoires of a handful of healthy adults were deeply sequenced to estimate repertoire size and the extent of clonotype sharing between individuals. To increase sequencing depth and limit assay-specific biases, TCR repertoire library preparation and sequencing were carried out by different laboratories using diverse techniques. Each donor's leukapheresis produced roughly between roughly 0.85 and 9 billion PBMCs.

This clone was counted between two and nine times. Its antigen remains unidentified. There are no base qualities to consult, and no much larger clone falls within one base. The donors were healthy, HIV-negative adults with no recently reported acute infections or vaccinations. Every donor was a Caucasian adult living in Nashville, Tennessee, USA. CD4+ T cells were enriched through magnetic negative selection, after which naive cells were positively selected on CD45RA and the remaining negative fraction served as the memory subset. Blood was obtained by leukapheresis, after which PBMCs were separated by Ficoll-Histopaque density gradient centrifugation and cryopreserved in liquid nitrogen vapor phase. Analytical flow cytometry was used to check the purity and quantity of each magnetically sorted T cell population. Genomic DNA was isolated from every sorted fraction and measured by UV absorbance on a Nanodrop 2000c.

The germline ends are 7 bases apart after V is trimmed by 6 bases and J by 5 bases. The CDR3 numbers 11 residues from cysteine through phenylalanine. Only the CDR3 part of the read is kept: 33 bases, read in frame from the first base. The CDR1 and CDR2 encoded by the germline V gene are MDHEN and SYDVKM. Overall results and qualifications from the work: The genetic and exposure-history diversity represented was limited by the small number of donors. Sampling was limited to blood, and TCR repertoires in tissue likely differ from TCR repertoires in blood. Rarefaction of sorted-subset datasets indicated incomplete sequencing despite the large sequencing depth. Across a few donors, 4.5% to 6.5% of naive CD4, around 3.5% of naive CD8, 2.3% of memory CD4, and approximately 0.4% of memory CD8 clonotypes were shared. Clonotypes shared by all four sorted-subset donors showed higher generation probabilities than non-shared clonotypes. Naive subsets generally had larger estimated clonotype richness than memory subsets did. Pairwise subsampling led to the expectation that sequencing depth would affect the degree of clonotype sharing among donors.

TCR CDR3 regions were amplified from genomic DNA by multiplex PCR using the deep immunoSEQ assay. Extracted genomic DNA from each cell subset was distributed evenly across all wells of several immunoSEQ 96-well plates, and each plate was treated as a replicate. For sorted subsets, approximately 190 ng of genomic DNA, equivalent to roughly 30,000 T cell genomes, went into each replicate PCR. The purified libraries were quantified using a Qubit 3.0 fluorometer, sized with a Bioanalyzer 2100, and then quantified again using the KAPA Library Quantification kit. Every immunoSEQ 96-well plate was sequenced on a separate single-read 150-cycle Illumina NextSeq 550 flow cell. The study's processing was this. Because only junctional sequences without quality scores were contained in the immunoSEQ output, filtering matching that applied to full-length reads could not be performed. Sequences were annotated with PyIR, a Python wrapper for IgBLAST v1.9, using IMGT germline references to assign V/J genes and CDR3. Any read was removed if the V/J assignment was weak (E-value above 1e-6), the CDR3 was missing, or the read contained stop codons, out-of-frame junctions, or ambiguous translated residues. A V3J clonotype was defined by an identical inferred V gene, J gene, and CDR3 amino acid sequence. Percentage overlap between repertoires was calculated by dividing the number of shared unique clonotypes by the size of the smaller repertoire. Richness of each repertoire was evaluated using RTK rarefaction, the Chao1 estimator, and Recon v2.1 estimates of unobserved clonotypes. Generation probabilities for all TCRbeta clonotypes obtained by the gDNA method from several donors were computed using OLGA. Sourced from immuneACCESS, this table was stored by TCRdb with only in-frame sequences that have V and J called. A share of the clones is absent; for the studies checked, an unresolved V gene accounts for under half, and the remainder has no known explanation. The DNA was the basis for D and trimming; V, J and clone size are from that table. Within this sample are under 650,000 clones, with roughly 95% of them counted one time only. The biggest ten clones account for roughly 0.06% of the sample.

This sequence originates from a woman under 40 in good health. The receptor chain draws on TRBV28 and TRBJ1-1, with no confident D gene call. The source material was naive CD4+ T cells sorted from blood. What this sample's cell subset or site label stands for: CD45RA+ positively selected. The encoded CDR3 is CASRLSTEAFF. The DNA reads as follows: TGTGCCAGCAGACTGAGTACTGAAGCTTTCTTT. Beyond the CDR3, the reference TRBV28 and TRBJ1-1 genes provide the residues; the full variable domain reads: DVKVTQSSRYLVKRTGEKVFLECVQDMDHENMFWYRQDPGLGLRLIYFSYDVKMKEKGDIPEGYSVSREKKERFSLILESASTNQTSMYLCASRLSTEAFFGQGTRLTVV.